The following is a T cell receptor (beta chain) sequence with its context. This receptor's antigen is unknown. One base away there is no much larger clone; base qualities are not given. The CDR3 regions of human TCRbeta chains were subjected to immunosequencing. Under the source paper's analysis protocol: TCRs in the repertoires were compared against a reference library of SARS-CoV-2-specific TCRs that had been generated with the MIRA antigen-specificity platform. Breadth meant the fraction of unique TCRs that were SARS-CoV-2-associated, whereas depth meant the fraction of total T cells that were SARS-CoV-2-associated. Using the MIRA data, each spike-specific TCR was mapped to the spike region that the TCR reacts to and placed in a CD4 or CD8 class. Log10-transformed breadth and depth values were compared by one-way ANOVA with Sidak's multiple comparisons tests. TCRdb took this table from immuneACCESS and kept in-frame rearrangements with V and J called. Such tables lack part of the clones; where checked against another copy, unresolved V genes explain under half of the gap, and the rest is unexplained. D and trimming were read from the DNA, whereas the V and J calls and clone size are those reported in that table. This sample comprises more than 95,000 clones, 85% to 90% of them detected only once. The ten largest clones capture roughly a quarter of the sample.

The sample is drawn from a study of T cell responses to AZD1222 COVID-19 vaccine (dated by TCRdb to 2020 to 2023). In terms of the full investigation: AZD1222 recipients given second doses at about 4 weeks or at about 12 weeks were pooled, since spike-specific TCR depth and breadth were not found to differ between the two schedules. TCR sequencing covered some 240 trial participants: 200 to 210 given two doses of AZD1222 and around 26 given two doses of MenACWY control vaccine. Enrollment into the trials was organized by age into subgroups of 18-55, 56-69 and 70-plus years, and those subgroups contained roughly 140, 27 and 60 TCR-sequenced participants, respectively.

Study-wide conclusions, independent of this receptor: The whole spike protein was spanned by vaccine-associated CD4 TCRs, and dominant responses were seen in regions 160-218 and 743-854. Because no day 14 peak-response samples were available, repertoires were characterized only after the peak T cell response. In the small 56-69-year group, the increase in depth fell short of significance, most likely because of low power. Only five to seven AZD1222 recipients were SARS-CoV-2 seropositive at baseline, limiting conclusions about previously exposed vaccinees. After two AZD1222 doses, both the breadth and the depth of spike-specific TCRs were significantly higher than at day 0 and than in MenACWY recipients. Epitopes outside the regions mutated in the B.1.351 and B.1.1.7 variants were reportedly recognized by nearly half of the unique spike-specific TCRs. Most participants were white British and females outnumbered males, and the authors suggested that clonal diversity may have been underestimated.

This specimen's time point label, per the study, means: baseline before first vaccination. The vaccinee samples were drawn from two UK trials, COV001 and COV002, one of which was a single-blind randomized controlled phase 2/3 trial testing AZD1222 (ChAdOx1 nCoV-19) in healthy adults. For TCRbeta chain sequencing, PBMC samples were collected from trial participants at day 0 and at day 28 after the second dose. V and J are truncated by 0 bases and 3 bases respectively, leaving an intervening sequence of 12 bases. The CDR3 holds 15 amino acids from the cysteine to the phenylalanine. The retained sequence is limited to the CDR3, 45 bases, with the frame set at the first base. Per the germline V gene, ENHRY is the CDR1 and SYGVKD is the CDR2.

Sequencing was performed on peripheral blood, taken on day 0 of AZD1222 vaccination. This sequence originates from an adult in good health. The chain was built from TRBV10-3 and TRBJ2-7; TRBD1 is a possible D gene, resting on 6 matching bases. The CDR3 in this case is CAISESRGFGYEQYF. Read as DNA, the sequence is TGTGCCATCAGTGAGTCGAGGGGGTTTGGCTACGAGCAGTACTTC.